The 5 T cell receptor beta chains below come from one sample, sequenced in a study of T cells of healthy individuals. In TCRdb, the 5' RACE reads were re-called with MiXCR into one record per CDR3 protein. Counted here are some 100,000 distinct CDR3 sequences, around 17% occurring once; the ten biggest clones make up 6.2%. The receptors were gathered from a human donor in good health.

The chain links TRBV12-3 or TRBV12-4 to TRBJ1-2; D is ambiguous. The CDR3 has 13 residues. Trimming took off 4 bases at V and 5 bases at J, with 11 bases between the two ends. The CDR3 loop reads CASSSPGLYGYTF. In DNA form, the CDR3 reads TGTGCCAGCAGTTCGCCGGGGTTATATGGCTACACCTTC.

This clonotype was counted once. The rearrangement links TRBV12-3 or TRBV12-4 to TRBJ2-5; D is undetermined. This CDR3 region has 14 residues. The V end lost 2 bases, the J end lost 1 base, and 8 bases lay between the germline ends. CDR3 DNA sequence: TGTGCCAGCAGTTTAAGGCGCATCCAAGAGACCCAGTACTTC. Its translation: CASSLRRIQETQYF.

The CDR3 reads CASSSPGQGIYGYTF. The CDR3 bases are TGTGCCAGCAGCTCGCCGGGACAGGGGATCTATGGCTACACCTTC. The J gene is TRBJ1-2, the V gene TRBV7-9; 10 nucleotides line up with TRBD1. Germline CDR1 and CDR2: SEHNR and FQNEAQ (reference sequence). The CDR3 sequence is 15 residues long. V lost 4 bases to trimming and J lost 4 bases; unmatched junction nucleotides: 6.

The chain links TRBV4-2 to TRBJ2-7; 9 positions match TRBD1. CDR1 is LGHNA and CDR2 is YNFKEQ in the germline V gene. The trim removed 3 bases at V and 6 bases at J, leaving 12 bases unmatched. This CDR3 region has 16 residues. CDR3 nucleotides: TGTGCCAGCAGCCATGATACGGGACAGGGTCCTCGCGAGCAGTACTTC. Its translation: CASSHDTGQGPREQYF.

The chain is built from TRBV6-2 or TRBV6-3 and TRBJ2-7, with a weak D call TRBD1 (5 bases). The CDR3 spans 12 residues. Germline loops: CDR1 MNHEY, CDR2 SVGEGT. V was trimmed by 8 bases and J by 3 bases, leaving 11 bases between them. The CDR3 spells CASATAFYEQYF. Here the CDR3 DNA reads TGTGCCAGCGCGACAGCTTTCTACGAGCAGTACTTC.